The 12 T cell receptor beta chains listed next were all sequenced from one sample in a study of cytomegalovirus exposure and HLA in healthy donors. The table came from immunoSEQ multiplex PCR; TCRdb's copy has only in-frame clones and leaves some out. The repertoire holds over 85,000 clones, with approximately 94% as singletons. The sample comprised PBMCs. Every receptor here comes from a woman aged 18-35 years in good health and CMV-seronegative.

This clone is a singleton in its sample. Within the sample, other DNA sequences also encode this same CDR3. The rearrangement joins TRBV6-1 to TRBJ1-2, with 9 bases identical to TRBD1. Germline V gene sequence: CDR1 MNHNS, CDR2 SASEGT. This CDR3 region has 12 residues. Unmatched junction bases numbered 5, after V lost 7 bases and J lost 8 bases. The CDR3 reads CASKQGAGGYTF. The CDR3 DNA is TGTGCCAGCAAACAGGGGGCAGGAGGCTACACCTTC.

DNA of the CDR3: TGTGCCAGCAGTGCTACTAGCGGGGGGGCAGATACGCAGTATTTT. Its protein product is CASSATSGGADTQYF. The chain recombines TRBV6-4 with TRBJ2-3; TRBD2 agrees at 13 bases. With V trimmed by 4 bases and J by 4 bases, 2 bases remained unmatched. The germline gives CDR1 MRHNA, CDR2 SNTAGT. The CDR3 is made up of 15 amino acids.

The chain carries TRBV5-4 and TRBJ2-1, with a possible D match to TRBD2 (6 bases). CDR1 is SGHNT, CDR2 YYREEE, per germline (reference sequence). The CDR3 spans 14 residues. Trimming pared 7 bases from V and 9 bases from J, leaving 20 bases between. The CDR3 region has the DNA TGTGCCAGCGGAAACGGGGGTTTCGCGGGTGAGCAGTTCTTC. This translates into CASGNGGFAGEQFF.

The V gene is TRBV19, the J gene TRBJ2-3; 11 bases map to TRBD2. The CDR3 extends over 14 amino acids. Germline V gene lookup returns CDR1 LNHDA and CDR2 SQIVND (reference sequence). The trim removed 7 bases at V and 5 bases at J, leaving 5 bases unmatched. CDR3 protein: CASMIAGGIDTQYF. In DNA, the CDR3 is TGTGCCAGTATGATAGCGGGAGGGATAGATACGCAGTATTTT. Looking up the rest from reference TRBV19 and TRBJ2-3 gives the full variable domain: DGGITQSPKYLFRKEGQNVTLSCEQNLNHDAMYWYRQDPGQGLRLIYYSQIVNDFQKGDIAEGYSVSREKKESFPLTVTSAQKNPTAFYLCASMIAGGIDTQYFGPGTRLTVL.

The chain links TRBV10-3 to TRBJ2-5; D is unresolved. TRBJ2-7 matches the DNA end more closely, so the J call is doubtful. The CDR3 spans 11 residues. Germline CDR1 is ENHRY and CDR2 is SYGVKD. The CDR3 sequence: CAISTPYEQYF. The CDR3 region has the DNA TGTGCCATCTCTACCCCGTACGAGCAGTACTTC.

The chain links TRBV7-2 to TRBJ2-2; 11 nucleotides match TRBD2. V dropped 6 bases and J dropped 1; count of bases not matched to a gene: 7. There are 17 residues in the CDR3. The V gene's germline CDR1 is SGHTA and CDR2 FQGNSA. The CDR3 spells CASRRLAGGQNTGELFF. The CDR3 coding sequence is TGTGCCAGCAGGCGTCTAGCGGGGGGCCAGAACACCGGGGAGCTGTTTTTT.

This chain links TRBV6-1 with TRBJ1-2; 8 bases map to TRBD1. V dropped 6 bases and J dropped 4; count of bases not matched to a gene: 7. Germline assignment: CDR1 MNHNS and CDR2 SASEGT. The CDR3 sequence is 14 residues long. The CDR3, as DNA: TGTGCCAGCAGCGGCGACAGGGGCGGCTATGGCTACACCTTC. Translation: CASSGDRGGYGYTF.

V is TRBV2 and J is TRBJ2-4; 9 nucleotides match TRBD1. Germline CDR1 reads SNHLY; CDR2 reads FYNNEI. Trimming removed 6 bases from V and 8 bases from J; junction bases left unmatched: 5. The CDR3 sequence is 13 residues long. CDR3 DNA sequence: TGTGCCAGCAGGGTACAGGGGGCCGACATTCAGTACTTC. Translating it yields CASRVQGADIQYF.

This sequence joins TRBV19 and TRBJ2-7; D might be TRBD2 (6 bases). Germline CDR1 reads LNHDA; CDR2 reads SQIVND (reference sequence). V was clipped by 5 bases and J by 1 base, with 12 bases between them. The CDR3 covers 14 residues. CDR3 in DNA: TGTGCCAGTAGTCCCAGCGGGTTATCCTACGAGCAGTACTTC. Amino acid sequence: CASSPSGLSYEQYF.

This clone was seen only once. The J gene is TRBJ2-3, the V gene TRBV9, with a weak D call TRBD1 (6 bases). The V and J ends lost 0 bases and 2 bases respectively, with 10 bases between them. The germline V gene has CDR1 SGDLS and CDR2 YYNGEE. The CDR3 spans 15 residues. Here the CDR3 reads CASSVAGAYTDTQYF. The CDR3 DNA follows: TGTGCCAGCAGCGTAGCAGGGGCTTACACAGATACGCAGTATTTT.

V usage is TRBV7-2 and J usage is TRBJ2-3, with 7 bases aligning to TRBD2. Germline values: CDR1 SGHTA, CDR2 FQGNSA. V trimming: 4 bases; J trimming: 4 bases; junction bases outside the gene matches: 8. This CDR3 comprises 15 residues. The CDR3 nucleotides read TGTGCCAGCAGCTCCCCTGCGGGGGTCGCAGATACGCAGTATTTT. Translation gives CASSSPAGVADTQYF.

The genes are TRBV29-1 and TRBJ2-1, with D possibly matching TRBD2 (7 bases). Germline V lookup: CDR1 SQVTM, CDR2 ANQGSEA. V was pared by 3 bases and J by 1 base, with 10 bases between. This CDR3 comprises 14 residues. The CDR3 region has the DNA TGCAGCGTTGAGGCGGGGGCATCCTACAATGAGCAGTTCTTC. Translating it yields CSVEAGASYNEQFF.